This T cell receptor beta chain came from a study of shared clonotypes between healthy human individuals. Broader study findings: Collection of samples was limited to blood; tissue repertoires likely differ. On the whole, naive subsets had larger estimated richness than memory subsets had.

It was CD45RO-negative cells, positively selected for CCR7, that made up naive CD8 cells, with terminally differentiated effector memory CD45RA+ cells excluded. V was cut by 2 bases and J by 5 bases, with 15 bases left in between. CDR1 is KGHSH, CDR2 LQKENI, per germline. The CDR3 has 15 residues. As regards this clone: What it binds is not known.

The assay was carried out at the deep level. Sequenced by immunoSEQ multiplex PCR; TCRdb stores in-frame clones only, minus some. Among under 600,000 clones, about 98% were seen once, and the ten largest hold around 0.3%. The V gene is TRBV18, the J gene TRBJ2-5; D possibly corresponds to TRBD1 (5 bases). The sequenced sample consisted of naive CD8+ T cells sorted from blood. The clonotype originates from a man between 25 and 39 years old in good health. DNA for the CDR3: TGTGCCAGCTCACCAGTTGCGGCAGGGTGGGAGACCCAGTACTTC. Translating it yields CASSPVAAGWETQYF.